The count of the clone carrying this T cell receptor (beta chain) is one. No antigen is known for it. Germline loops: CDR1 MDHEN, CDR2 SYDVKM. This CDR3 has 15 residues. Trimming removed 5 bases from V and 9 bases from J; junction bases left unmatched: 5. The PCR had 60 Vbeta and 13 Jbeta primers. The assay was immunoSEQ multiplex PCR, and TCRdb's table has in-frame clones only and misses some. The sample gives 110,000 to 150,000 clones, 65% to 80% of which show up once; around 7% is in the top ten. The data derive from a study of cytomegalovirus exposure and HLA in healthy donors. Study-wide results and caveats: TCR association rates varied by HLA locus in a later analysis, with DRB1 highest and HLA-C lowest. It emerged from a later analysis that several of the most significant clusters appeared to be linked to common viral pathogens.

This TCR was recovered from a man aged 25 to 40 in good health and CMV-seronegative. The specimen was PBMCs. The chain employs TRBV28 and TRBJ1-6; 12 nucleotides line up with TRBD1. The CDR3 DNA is TGTGCCAGCAGTCGGGGGGACAGGGGGCGTTCACCCCTCCACTTT. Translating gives CASSRGDRGRSPLHF.